This TCR beta chain was sequenced in a study of blood T cell repertoires in COVID-19. Study at large: From the United States, Italy and Spain came samples of acute and convalescent COVID-19. The analysed material was cDNA or gDNA that came from T cells, B-cell-depleted T cells, or PBMCs.

In the study's own analysis: Counts of nucleated cells, estimated from reference gene primer amplification, were obtained. Sequencing was performed with immunoSEQ multiplex PCR; in TCRdb, only in-frame clones are kept and a portion is missing. Clone size and V and J calls were adopted from that table, with D and trimming inferred from the DNA. The profile covers 140,000 to 150,000 clones, with around 90% appearing a single time and less than 2% taken by the ten largest. The CDR3 contains 17 residues. Germline V lookup: CDR1 MNHEY, CDR2 SMNVEV (reference sequence). V trimming: 4 bases; J trimming: 8 bases; junction bases outside the gene matches: 16. This clone came up once.

This sequence joins TRBV27 and TRBJ1-1, with TRBD1 identical over 10 bases. This sequence was found in a man between 65 and 80 years old with acute or convalescent COVID-19. Sequenced: peripheral blood. The CDR3 here is CASSSYERTGGSGEAFF. In nucleotides, the CDR3 is TGTGCCAGCAGTTCCTACGAGAGGACAGGGGGAAGTGGGGAAGCTTTCTTT.